This T cell receptor beta chain came from a study of post-analysis software for immune sequencing data. The study, taken as a whole, reports: About 5 TRBV segments occurring more often in patients than controls included TRBV5-6, TRBV5-1 and TRBV20-1.

Every TCR beta cDNA library bore unique molecular identifiers. From the PCR reads, TCRdb called clonotypes with MiXCR, one entry per CDR3 protein. This table has 500,000 to 600,000 distinct CDR3 sequences, roughly 40% appearing once. This CDR3 has 14 amino acids. Trimming took off 1 base at V and 6 bases at J, with 11 bases between the two ends. Germline V gene lookup returns CDR1 SGHAT and CDR2 FQNNGV. Of note for this clonotype: Its antigen is undetermined.

The TCR sequence derives from a girl aged 10 to 17 with multiple sclerosis. The sample comprised blood. V is TRBV11-2 and J is TRBJ2-3; a weak D match, TRBD1 (5 bases). The CDR3 loop reads CASSLAGARDTQYF. The CDR3 DNA reads TGTGCCAGCAGCTTAGCTGGGGCCCGCGATACGCAGTATTTT.